This T cell receptor (beta chain) was obtained from a study of cytomegalovirus exposure and HLA in healthy donors. The data were produced by immunoSEQ multiplex PCR, yet TCRdb's version contains in-frame clones alone and is incomplete. The repertoire holds some 130,000 clones, with about 80% as singletons. Germline V gene lookup returns CDR1 SGHTA and CDR2 FQGTGA. The CDR3 loop spans 15 amino acids. J lost 9 bases, V lost 5 bases, and 5 bases had no gene match. The rearrangement uses TRBV7-3 and TRBJ2-1, with TRBD2 identical over 15 bases. This TCR was recovered from a man aged 25-45 years in good health and CMV-seropositive. Sequencing input: PBMCs. CDR3 in DNA: TGTGCCAGCAGCCGGACTAGCGGGGGGGTCGGTGAGCAGTTCTTC. It specifies CASSRTSGGVGEQFF.